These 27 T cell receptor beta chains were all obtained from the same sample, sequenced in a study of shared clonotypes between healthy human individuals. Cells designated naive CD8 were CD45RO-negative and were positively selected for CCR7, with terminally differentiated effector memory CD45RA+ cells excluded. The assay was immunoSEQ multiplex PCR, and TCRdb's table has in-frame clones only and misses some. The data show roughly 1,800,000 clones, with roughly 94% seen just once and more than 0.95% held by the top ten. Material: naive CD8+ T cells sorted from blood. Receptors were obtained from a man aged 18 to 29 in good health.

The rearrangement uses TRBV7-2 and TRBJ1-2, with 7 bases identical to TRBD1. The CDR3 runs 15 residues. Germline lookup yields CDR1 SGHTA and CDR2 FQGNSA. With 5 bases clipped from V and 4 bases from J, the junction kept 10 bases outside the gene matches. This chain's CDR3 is CASSIRGGRGYGYTF. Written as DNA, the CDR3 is TGTGCCAGCAGCATCCGAGGGGGCAGGGGCTATGGCTACACCTTC.

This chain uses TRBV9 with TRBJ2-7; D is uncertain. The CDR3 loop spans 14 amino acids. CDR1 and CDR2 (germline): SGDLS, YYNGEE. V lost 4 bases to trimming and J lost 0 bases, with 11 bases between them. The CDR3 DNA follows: TGTGCCAGCAGCCCCCAAGCCAACTCCTACGAGCAGTACTTC. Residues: CASSPQANSYEQYF. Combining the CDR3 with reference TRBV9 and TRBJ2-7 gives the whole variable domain DSGVTQTPKHLITATGQRVTLRCSPRSGDLSVYWYQQSLDQGLQFLIQYYNGEERAKGNILERFSAQQFPDLHSELNLSSLELGDSALYFCASSPQANSYEQYFGPGTRLTVT.

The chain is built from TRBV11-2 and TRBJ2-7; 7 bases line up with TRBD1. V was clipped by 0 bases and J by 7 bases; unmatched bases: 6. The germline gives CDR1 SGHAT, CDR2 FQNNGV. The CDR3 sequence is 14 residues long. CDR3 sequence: CASSLDGAGGEQYF. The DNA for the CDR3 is TGTGCCAGCAGCTTAGATGGGGCAGGGGGAGAGCAGTACTTC.

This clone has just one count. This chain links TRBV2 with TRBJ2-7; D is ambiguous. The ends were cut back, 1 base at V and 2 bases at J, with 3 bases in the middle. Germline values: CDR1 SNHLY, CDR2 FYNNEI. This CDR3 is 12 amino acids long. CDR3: CASSEVPYEQYF. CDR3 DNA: TGTGCCAGCAGTGAAGTCCCCTACGAGCAGTACTTC.

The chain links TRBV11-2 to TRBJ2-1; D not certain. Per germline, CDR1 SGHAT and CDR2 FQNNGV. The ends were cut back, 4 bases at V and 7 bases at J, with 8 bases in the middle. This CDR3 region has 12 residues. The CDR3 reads CASSYPSNEQFF. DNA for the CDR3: TGTGCCAGCAGCTACCCCTCGAATGAGCAGTTCTTC.

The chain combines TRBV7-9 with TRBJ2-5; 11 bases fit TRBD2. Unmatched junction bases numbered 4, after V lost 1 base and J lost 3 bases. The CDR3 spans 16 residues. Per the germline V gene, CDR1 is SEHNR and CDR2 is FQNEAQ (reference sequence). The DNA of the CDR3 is TGTGCCAGCAGCTTAGTCCCGGGACTAGCGGAAGAGACCCAGTACTTC. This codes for CASSLVPGLAEETQYF.

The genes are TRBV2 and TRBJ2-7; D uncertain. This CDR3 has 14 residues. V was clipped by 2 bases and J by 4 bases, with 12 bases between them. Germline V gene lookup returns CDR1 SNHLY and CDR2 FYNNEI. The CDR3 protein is CASSEFEGIYEQYF. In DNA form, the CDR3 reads TGTGCCAGCAGTGAATTTGAAGGAATTTACGAGCAGTACTTC.

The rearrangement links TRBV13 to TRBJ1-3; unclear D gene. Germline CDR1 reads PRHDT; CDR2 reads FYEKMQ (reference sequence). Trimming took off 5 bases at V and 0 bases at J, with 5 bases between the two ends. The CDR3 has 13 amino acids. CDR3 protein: CASSPNSGNTIYF. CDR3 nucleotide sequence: TGTGCCAGCAGCCCGAACTCTGGAAACACCATATATTTT.

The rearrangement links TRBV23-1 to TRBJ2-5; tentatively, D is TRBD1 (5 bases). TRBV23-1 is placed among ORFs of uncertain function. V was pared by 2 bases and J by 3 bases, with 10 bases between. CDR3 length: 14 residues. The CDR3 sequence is CASSQVQGKETQYF. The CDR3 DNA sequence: TGCGCCAGCAGTCAAGTGCAGGGCAAAGAGACCCAGTACTTC.

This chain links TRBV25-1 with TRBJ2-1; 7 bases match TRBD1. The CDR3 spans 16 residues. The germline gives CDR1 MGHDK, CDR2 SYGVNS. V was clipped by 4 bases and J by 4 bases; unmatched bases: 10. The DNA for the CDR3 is TGTGCCAGCAGTGGCATCTCGGGGACAGAATACAATGAGCAGTTCTTC. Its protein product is CASSGISGTEYNEQFF.

The DNA for the CDR3 is TGTGCCAGCAGACCGGGCGATCTAGCCAAAAACATTCAGTACTTC. This sequence encodes CASRPGDLAKNIQYF. The chain combines TRBV2 with TRBJ2-4; unclear D gene. CDR1 is SNHLY and CDR2 is FYNNEI in the germline V gene. The CDR3 is 15 residues long. Trimming shortened V by 6 bases and J by 0 bases, and 12 bases separated the two germline ends.

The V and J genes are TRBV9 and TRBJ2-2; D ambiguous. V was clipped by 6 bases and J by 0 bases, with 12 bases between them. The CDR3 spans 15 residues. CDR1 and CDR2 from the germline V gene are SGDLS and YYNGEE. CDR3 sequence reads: CASNDGQTNTGELFF. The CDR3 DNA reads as TGTGCCAGCAATGATGGGCAGACGAACACCGGGGAGCTGTTTTTT.

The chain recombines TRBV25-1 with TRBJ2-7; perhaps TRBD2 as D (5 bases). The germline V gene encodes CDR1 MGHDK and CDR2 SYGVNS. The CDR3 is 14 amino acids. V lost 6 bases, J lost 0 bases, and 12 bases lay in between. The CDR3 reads CASSAGPSSYEQYF. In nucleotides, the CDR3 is TGTGCCAGCAGCGCGGGCCCGAGCTCCTACGAGCAGTACTTC.

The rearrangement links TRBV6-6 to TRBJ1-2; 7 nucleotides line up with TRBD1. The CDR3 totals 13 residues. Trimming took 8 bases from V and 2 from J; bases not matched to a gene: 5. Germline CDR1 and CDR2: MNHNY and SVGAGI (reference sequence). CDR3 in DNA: TGTGCCAGCGAGCCGGGACAGAACTATGGCTACACCTTC. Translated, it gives CASEPGQNYGYTF.

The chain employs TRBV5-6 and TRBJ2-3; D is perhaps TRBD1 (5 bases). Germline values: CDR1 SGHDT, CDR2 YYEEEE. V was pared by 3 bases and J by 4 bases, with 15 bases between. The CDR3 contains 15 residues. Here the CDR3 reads CASSYPTGFPDTQYF. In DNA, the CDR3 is TGTGCCAGCAGCTACCCTACAGGTTTCCCAGATACGCAGTATTTT.

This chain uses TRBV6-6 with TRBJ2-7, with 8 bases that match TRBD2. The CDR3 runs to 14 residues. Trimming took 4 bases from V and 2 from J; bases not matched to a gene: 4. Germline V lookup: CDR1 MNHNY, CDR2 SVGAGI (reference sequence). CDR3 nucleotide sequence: TGTGCCAGCAGTTTACTAGCGGCAACCTACGAGCAGTACTTC. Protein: CASSLLAATYEQYF.

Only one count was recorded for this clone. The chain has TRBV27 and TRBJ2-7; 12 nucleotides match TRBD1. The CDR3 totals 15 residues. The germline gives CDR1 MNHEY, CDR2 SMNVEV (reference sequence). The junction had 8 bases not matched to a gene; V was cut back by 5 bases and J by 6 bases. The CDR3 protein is CASSDFGTGGGEQYF. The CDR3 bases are TGTGCCAGCAGTGACTTCGGGACAGGGGGCGGCGAGCAGTACTTC.

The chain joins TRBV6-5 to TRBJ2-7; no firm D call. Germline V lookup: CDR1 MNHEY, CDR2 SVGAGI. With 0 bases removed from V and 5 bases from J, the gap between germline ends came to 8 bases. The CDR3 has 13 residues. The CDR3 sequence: CASSYSYDNEQYF. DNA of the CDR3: TGTGCCAGCAGTTACTCGTATGACAACGAGCAGTACTTC.

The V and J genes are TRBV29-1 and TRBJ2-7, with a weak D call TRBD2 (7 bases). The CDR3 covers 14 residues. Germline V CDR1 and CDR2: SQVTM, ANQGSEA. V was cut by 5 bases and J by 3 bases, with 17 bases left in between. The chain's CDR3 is CSVRWGGPYYEQYF. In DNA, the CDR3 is TGCAGCGTTCGGTGGGGGGGCCCTTACTACGAGCAGTACTTC.

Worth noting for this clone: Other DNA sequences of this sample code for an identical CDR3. The CDR3 DNA reads as TGTGCCAGCAGCGTCGACGGTTACGAGCAGTACTTC. Its translation: CASSVDGYEQYF. The gene calls are TRBV7-9 and TRBJ2-7; D not resolved. Germline V gene lookup returns CDR1 SEHNR and CDR2 FQNEAQ (reference sequence). This CDR3 contains 12 residues. Deletions cut 5 bases from V and 4 bases from J, with 9 bases between.

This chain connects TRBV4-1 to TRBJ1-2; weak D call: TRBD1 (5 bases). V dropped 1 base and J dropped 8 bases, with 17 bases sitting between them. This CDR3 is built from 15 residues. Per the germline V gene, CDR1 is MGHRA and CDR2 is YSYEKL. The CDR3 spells CASSQVKGRMGGYTF. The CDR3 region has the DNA TGCGCCAGCAGCCAAGTGAAGGGGCGCATGGGAGGCTACACCTTC.

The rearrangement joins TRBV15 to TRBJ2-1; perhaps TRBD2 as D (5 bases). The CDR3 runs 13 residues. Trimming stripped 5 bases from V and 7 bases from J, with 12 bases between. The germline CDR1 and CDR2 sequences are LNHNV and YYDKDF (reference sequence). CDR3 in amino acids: CATSSEGFNEQFF. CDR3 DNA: TGTGCCACCAGCTCCGAGGGCTTTAATGAGCAGTTCTTC.

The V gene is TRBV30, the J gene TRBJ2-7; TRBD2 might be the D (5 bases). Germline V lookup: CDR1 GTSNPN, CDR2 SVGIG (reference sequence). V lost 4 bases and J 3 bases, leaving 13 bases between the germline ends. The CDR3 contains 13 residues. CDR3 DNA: TGTGCCTGGAAAACACTAGGAAGCTACGAGCAGTACTTC. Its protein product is CAWKTLGSYEQYF.

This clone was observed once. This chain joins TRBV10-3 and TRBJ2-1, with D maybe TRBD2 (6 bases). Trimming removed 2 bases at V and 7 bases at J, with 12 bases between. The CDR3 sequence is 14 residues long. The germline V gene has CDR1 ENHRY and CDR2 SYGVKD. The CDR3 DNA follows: TGTGCCATCAGTGAGGTGGGCGGGAATAATGAGCAGTTCTTC. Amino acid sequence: CAISEVGGNNEQFF.

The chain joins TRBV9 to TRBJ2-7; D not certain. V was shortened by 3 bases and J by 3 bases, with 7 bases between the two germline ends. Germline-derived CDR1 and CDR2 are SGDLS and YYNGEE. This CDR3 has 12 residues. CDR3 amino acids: CASSGDNYEQYF. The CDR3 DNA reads TGTGCCAGCAGCGGAGACAACTACGAGCAGTACTTC.

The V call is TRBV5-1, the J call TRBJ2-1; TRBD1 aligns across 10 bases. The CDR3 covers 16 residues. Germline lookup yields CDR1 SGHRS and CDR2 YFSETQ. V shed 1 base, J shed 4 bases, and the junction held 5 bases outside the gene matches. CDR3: CASSLSPGQGYNEQFF. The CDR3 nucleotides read TGCGCCAGCAGCTTGTCTCCGGGACAGGGGTACAATGAGCAGTTCTTC.

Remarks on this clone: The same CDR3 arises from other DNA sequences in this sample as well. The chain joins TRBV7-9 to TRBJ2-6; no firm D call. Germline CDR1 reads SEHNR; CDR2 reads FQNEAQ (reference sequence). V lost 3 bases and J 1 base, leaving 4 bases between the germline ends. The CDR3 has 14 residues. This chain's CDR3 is CASSFSSGANVLTF. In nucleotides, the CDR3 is TGTGCCAGCAGCTTTTCATCTGGGGCCAACGTCCTGACTTTC.